The source of this T cell receptor beta chain is a study of blood T cells in healthy people across ages. V was clipped by 4 bases and J by 0 bases, with 12 bases between them. CDR1 and CDR2 from the germline V gene are GTSNPN and SVGIG (reference sequence). CDR3 length: 14 amino acids. Whole-study findings and limits: A roughly linear age-dependent decrease characterized TCR beta diversity per million T cells. Underestimates were what the diversity estimates from one million T cells were considered to be.

This clonotype was found once. Its antigen is as yet unknown. Together with a sample-barcoded 5' primer, a J-beta primer mix was included in a second PCR lasting roughly 6 to 12 cycles. A 12-random-nucleotide template-switch adaptor tagged each cDNA molecule. TCRdb re-analysed the 5' RACE reads in MiXCR, keeping a single row per CDR3 protein. The data show 1.4 million or so distinct CDR3 sequences, around 40% seen once. This TCR was recovered from a woman under 30 in good health. The source material was blood. V usage is TRBV30 and J usage is TRBJ1-1, with unresolved D. The CDR3 sequence: CAWNRAGMNTEAFF. DNA of the CDR3: TGTGCCTGGAACCGGGCGGGCATGAACACTGAAGCTTTCTTT.